This T cell receptor beta chain originates from a study of blood T cell repertoires in COVID-19. Study information: The cDNA or gDNA used as material had been derived from T cells, B-cell-depleted T cells, or PBMCs.

Measured with immunoSEQ multiplex PCR; TCRdb has only the in-frame clones, and not every one. The table lists over 300,000 clones, almost 85% of them singletons. Deletions cut 6 bases from V and 14 bases from J, with 17 bases between. Germline assignment: CDR1 SQVTM and CDR2 ANQGSEA. This CDR3 spans 11 amino acids. The chain joins TRBV29-1 to TRBJ2-1; perhaps TRBD2 as D (5 bases). The TCR comes from a human donor in a cohort sampled during active COVID-19. Sequencing input: peripheral blood. The CDR3, as DNA: TGCAGCGTGGATACTAGAGGAGAAGAGTTCTTC. It is translated as CSVDTRGEEFF.